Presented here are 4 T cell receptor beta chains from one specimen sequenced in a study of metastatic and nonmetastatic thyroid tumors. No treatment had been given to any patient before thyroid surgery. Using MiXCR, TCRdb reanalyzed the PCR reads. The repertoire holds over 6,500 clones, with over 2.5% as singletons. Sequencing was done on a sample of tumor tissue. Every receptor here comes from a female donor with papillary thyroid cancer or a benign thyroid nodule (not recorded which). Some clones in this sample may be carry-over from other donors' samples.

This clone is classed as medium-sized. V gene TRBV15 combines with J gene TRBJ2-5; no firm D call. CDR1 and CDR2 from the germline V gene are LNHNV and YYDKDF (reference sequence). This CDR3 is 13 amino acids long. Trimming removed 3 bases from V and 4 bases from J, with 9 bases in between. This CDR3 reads CATSSGRRETQYF. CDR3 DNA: TGTGCCACCAGCAGCGGGCGTAGAGAGACCCAGTACTTC. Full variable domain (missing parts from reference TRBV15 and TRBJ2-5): DAMVIQNPRYQVTQFGKPVTLSCSQTLNHNVMYWYQQKSSQAPKLLFHYYDKDFNNEADTPDNFQSRRPNTSFCFLDIRSPGLGDTAMYLCATSSGRRETQYFGPGTRLLVL.

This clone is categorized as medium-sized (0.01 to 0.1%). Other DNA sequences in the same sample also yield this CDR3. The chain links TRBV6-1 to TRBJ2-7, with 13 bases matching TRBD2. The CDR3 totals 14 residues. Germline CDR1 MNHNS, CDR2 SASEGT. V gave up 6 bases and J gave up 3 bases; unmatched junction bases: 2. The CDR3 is CASSRTSGSYEQYF. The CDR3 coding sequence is TGTGCCAGCAGCCGGACTAGCGGGAGCTACGAGCAGTACTTC.

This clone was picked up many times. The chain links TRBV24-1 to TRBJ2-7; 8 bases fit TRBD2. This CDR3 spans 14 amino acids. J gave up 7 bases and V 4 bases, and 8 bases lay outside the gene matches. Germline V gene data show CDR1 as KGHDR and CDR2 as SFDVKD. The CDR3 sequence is CATSETGRANEQYF. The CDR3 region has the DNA TGTGCCACCAGTGAAACCGGGAGGGCTAATGAGCAGTACTTC.

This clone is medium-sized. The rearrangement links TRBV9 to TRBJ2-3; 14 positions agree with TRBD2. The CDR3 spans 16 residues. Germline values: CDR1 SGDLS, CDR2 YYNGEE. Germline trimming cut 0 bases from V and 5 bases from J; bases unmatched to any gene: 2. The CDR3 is CASSVVGTSGRDTQYF. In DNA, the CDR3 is TGTGCCAGCAGCGTAGTTGGGACTAGCGGGAGAGATACGCAGTATTTT.